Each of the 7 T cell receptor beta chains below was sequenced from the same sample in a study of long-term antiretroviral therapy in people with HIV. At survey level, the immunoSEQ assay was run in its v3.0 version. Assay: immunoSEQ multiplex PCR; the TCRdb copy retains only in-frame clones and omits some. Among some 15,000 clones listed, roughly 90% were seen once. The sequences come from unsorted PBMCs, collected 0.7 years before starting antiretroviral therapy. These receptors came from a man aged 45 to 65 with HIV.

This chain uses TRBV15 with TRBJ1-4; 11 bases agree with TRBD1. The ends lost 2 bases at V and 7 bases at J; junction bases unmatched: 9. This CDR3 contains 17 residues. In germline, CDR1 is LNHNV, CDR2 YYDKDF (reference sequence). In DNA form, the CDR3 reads TGTGCCACCAGCAGAATATCCGGGACAGGGGGTATTGAAAAACTGTTTTTT. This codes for CATSRISGTGGIEKLFF.

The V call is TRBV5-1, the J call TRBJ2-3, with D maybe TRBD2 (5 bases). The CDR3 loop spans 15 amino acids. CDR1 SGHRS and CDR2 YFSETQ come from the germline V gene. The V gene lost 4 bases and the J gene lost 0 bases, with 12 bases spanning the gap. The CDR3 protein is CASSLLALSTDTQYF. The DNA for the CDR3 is TGCGCCAGCAGCCTTCTAGCACTTAGCACAGATACGCAGTATTTT.

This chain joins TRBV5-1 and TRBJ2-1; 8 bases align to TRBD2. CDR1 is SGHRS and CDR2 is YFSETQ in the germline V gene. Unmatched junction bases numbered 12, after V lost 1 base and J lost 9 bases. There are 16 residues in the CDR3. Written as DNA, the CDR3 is TGCGCCAGCAGCTTGAGCACCGGGAGGGCCGCGGTTGAGCAGTTCTTC. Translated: CASSLSTGRAAVEQFF.

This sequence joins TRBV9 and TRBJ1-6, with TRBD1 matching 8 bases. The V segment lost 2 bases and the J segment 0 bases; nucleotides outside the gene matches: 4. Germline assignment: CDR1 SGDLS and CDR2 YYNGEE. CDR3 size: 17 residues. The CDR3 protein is CASSVGQGRSYNSPLHF. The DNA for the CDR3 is TGTGCCAGCAGCGTCGGACAGGGCCGCTCCTATAATTCACCCCTCCACTTT.

CDR3: CASSSQAASDSYEQYF. CDR3 coding DNA: TGTGCCAGCAGTTCCCAGGCGGCGTCCGACTCCTACGAGCAGTACTTC. V gene TRBV6-5 combines with J gene TRBJ2-7; D not certain. Per the germline V gene, CDR1 is MNHEY and CDR2 is SVGAGI. This CDR3 has 16 amino acids. Trimming removed 4 bases at V and 0 bases at J, with 16 bases between.

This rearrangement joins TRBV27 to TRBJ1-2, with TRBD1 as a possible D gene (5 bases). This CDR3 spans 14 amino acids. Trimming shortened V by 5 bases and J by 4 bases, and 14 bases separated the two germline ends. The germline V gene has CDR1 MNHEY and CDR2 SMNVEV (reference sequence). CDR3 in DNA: TGTGCCAGCAGTCGATGGGGGAGGGCCTATGGCTACACCTTC. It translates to CASSRWGRAYGYTF.

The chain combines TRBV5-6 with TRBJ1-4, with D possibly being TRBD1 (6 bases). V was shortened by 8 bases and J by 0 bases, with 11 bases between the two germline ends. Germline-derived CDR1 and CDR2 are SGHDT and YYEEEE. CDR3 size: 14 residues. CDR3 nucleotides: TGTGCCAGTACACAGGGTTCAACTAATGAAAAACTGTTTTTT. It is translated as CASTQGSTNEKLFF.